This passage covers 10 T cell receptor beta chains from one sample sequenced in a study of PD-1 blockade in mismatch repair-deficient tumors. Profiled with immunoSEQ multiplex PCR; TCRdb holds only in-frame clones, not every one. The profile shows around 23,000 clones, 75% to 85% of them singletons. This specimen consisted of peripheral blood, obtained 12 weeks after starting pembrolizumab. These receptors were obtained from an adult with mismatch repair-deficient cancer.

The rearrangement links TRBV7-2 to TRBJ2-7, with 10 nucleotides matching TRBD1. CDR3 length: 15 amino acids. V was pared by 5 bases and J by 7 bases, with 11 bases of the junction left unmatched. Looked up from germline, CDR1 is SGHTA and CDR2 is FQGNSA. The CDR3 DNA sequence: TGTGCCAGCAGCCAGGACAGGGGGACCTCGGGGGAGCAGTACTTC. It codes for CASSQDRGTSGEQYF.

The chain links TRBV4-3 to TRBJ2-7; the D call may be TRBD1 or TRBD2 (5 bases each). Per germline, CDR1 LGHNA and CDR2 YSLEER. Trimming removed 3 bases at V and 2 bases at J, with 14 bases between. The CDR3 sequence is 15 residues long. For the CDR3, the DNA is TGCGCCAGCAGCCAGGGTGCTGGGACCCCCTACGAGCAGTACTTC. It codes for CASSQGAGTPYEQYF.

V is TRBV10-3 and J is TRBJ2-5, with 9 bases lining up with TRBD1. Losses at the gene ends were 6 bases for V and 2 bases for J; bases not matched to a gene: 4. Per the germline V gene, CDR1 is ENHRY and CDR2 is SYGVKD. This CDR3 contains 14 residues. CDR3 loop: CAIRGQGRQETQYF. CDR3 in DNA: TGTGCCATCAGGGGACAGGGACGGCAAGAGACCCAGTACTTC.

The chain joins TRBV5-1 to TRBJ2-3; perhaps D is TRBD1 or TRBD2 (5 bases each). This CDR3 spans 14 amino acids. In germline, CDR1 is SGHRS, CDR2 YFSETQ. V dropped 2 bases and J dropped 1 base, with 8 bases sitting between them. CDR3 region: CASSFRGRTDTQYF. The CDR3 coding sequence is TGCGCCAGCAGCTTCCGGGGACGCACAGATACGCAGTATTTT.

In this sample, this clone turned up a few times. The gene calls are TRBV5-1 and TRBJ2-7; D is ambiguous. The V end was cut by 4 bases, the J end by 2 bases, with 10 bases between. The CDR3 extends over 13 amino acids. The germline V gene encodes CDR1 SGHRS and CDR2 YFSETQ. The CDR3 DNA follows: TGCGCCAGCAGCCCCGAAACACCCTACGAGCAGTACTTC. Translated: CASSPETPYEQYF.

The V call is TRBV2, the J call TRBJ1-4, with D uncertain. Germline assignment: CDR1 SNHLY and CDR2 FYNNEI. The CDR3 totals 10 residues. Deletions cut 4 bases from V and 7 bases from J, with 1 base between. CDR3 amino acids: CASSAEKLFF. In DNA form, the CDR3 reads TGTGCCAGCAGTGCTGAAAAACTGTTTTTT.

The chain couples TRBV7-6 to TRBJ2-7; D not certain. There are 11 residues in the CDR3. Looked up from germline, CDR1 is SGHVS and CDR2 is FNYEAQ. Trimming cost V 5 bases and J 2 bases, with 4 bases left between them. The CDR3 DNA sequence: TGTGCCAGCAGCACAGCCTACGAGCAGTACTTC. Translation gives CASSTAYEQYF.

The rearrangement links TRBV4-3 to TRBJ1-4; D possibly corresponds to TRBD1 (5 bases). The CDR3 length is 14 residues. Trimming left V 5 bases short and J 4 bases short, with 11 bases between. Germline V lookup: CDR1 LGHNA, CDR2 YSLEER. CDR3 nucleotides: TGCGCCAGCAGCGACCGGGGGTTTAATGAAAAACTGTTTTTT. Its translation: CASSDRGFNEKLFF.

DNA of the CDR3: TGCGCCAGCAGCCAAGGAGTGGCAGATACGCAGTATTTT. This encodes CASSQGVADTQYF. The genes are TRBV4-1 and TRBJ2-3; no firm D call. Germline V gene sequence: CDR1 MGHRA, CDR2 YSYEKL. This CDR3 has 13 residues. The V and J ends lost 1 base and 4 bases respectively, with 6 bases between them.

This rearrangement joins TRBV29-1 to TRBJ1-1; tentatively, D is TRBD1 (6 bases). The germline V gene encodes CDR1 SQVTM and CDR2 ANQGSEA. The V and J ends lost 4 bases and 1 base respectively, with 13 bases between them. CDR3 length equals 14 residues. CDR3 region: CSVASLQGNTEAFF. DNA for the CDR3: TGCAGCGTTGCCAGTTTACAGGGGAACACTGAAGCTTTCTTT.